What follows describes a single T cell receptor (beta chain). Its matching antigen is unknown. These data belong to a study of identical twins. Overall study results and limits: Models predicted less out-of-frame TCR alpha sharing in monozygotic twins than was found. Beta out-of-frame sequences displayed a weaker excess of sharing between twins. Cross-sectional statistics underpinned the conclusions; the same donors were not followed.

MiXCR, run by TCRdb on the 5' RACE reads, gives a single entry per CDR3 protein. This sample yields around 1.7 million distinct CDR3 sequences, of which 25% to 35% are seen a single time; about 0.27% belongs to the top ten. All of the donors were Caucasians in good health. Per germline, CDR1 KGHSH and CDR2 LQKENI. This CDR3 contains 12 residues. V was shortened by 3 bases and J by 9 bases, with 10 bases between the two germline ends. This sequence was found in a newborn girl in good health. The chain uses TRBV18 and TRBJ2-3; D is ambiguous. The sample consisted of cord blood. CDR3 sequence (DNA): TGTGCCAGCTCACCCGAACAGAAGACGCAGTATTTT. Its protein product is CASSPEQKTQYF.